This T cell receptor beta chain was found in a study of spatial heterogeneity in lung cancer. Time point meaning: sample taken at primary tumor resection. Samples came from around 70 TRACERx patients with untreated early-stage lung cancer. The sequenced material consisted of unsorted whole RNA from tumor, nontumor lung or frozen PBMC. Findings and caveats of the study: Tracking of tumor mutation counts was seen in expanded intratumoral alpha and beta TCR counts.

This clonotype was counted many times. Its specificity is not known. In the library, each TCR cDNA molecule bore its own unique molecular identifier. TCRdb passed the 5' RACE reads through MiXCR, listing each CDR3 protein once. The table records 7,500 to 10,000 distinct CDR3 sequences, 13% to 15% of them present only once. The CDR3 is made up of 15 amino acids. V trimming: 0 bases; J trimming: 3 bases; junction bases outside the gene matches: 4. Germline V gene data show CDR1 as SGDLS and CDR2 as YYNGEE. This sequence joins TRBV9 and TRBJ2-7; 9 bases are shared with TRBD2. The sequencing here drew on lung tumor tissue, taken at surgery. This TCR was sampled from a male donor with early-stage non-small cell lung cancer. The CDR3, as DNA: TGTGCCAGCAGCGTAGGGACAGCGGGGGGCTACGAGCAGTACTTC. This translates into CASSVGTAGGYEQYF.